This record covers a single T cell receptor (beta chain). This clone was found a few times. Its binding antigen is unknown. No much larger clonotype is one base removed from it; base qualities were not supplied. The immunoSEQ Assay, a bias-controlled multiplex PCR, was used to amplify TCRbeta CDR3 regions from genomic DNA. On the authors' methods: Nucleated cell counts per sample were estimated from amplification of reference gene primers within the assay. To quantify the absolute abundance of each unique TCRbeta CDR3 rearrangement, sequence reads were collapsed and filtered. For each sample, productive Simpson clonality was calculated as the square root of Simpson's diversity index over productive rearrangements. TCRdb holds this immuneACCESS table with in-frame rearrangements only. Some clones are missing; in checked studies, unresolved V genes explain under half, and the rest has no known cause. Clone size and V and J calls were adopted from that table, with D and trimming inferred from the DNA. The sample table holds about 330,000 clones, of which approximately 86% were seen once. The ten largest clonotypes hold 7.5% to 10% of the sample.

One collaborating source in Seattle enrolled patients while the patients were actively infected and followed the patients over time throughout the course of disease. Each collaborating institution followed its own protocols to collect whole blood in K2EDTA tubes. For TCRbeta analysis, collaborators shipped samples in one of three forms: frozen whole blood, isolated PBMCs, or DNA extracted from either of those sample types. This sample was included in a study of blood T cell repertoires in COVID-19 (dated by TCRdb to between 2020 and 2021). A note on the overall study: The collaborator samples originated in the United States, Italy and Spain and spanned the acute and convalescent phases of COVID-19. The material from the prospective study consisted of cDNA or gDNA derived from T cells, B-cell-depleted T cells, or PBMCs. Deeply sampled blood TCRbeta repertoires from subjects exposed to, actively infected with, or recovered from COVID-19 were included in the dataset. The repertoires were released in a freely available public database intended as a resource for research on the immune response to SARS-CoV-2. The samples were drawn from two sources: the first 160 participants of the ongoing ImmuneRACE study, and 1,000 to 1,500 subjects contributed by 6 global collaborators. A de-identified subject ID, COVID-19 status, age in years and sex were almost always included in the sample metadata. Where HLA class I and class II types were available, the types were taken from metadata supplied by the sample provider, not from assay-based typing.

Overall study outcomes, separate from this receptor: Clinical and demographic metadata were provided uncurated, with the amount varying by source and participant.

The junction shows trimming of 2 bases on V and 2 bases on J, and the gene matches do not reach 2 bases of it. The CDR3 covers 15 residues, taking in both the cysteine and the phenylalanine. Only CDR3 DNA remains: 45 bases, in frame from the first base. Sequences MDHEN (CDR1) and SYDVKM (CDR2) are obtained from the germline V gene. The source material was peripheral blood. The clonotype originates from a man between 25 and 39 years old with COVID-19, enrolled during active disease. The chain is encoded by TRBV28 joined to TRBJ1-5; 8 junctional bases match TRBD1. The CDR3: CASSLVTGGNQPQHF. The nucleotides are TGTGCCAGCAGTTTAGTGACAGGGGGCAATCAGCCCCAGCATTTT.